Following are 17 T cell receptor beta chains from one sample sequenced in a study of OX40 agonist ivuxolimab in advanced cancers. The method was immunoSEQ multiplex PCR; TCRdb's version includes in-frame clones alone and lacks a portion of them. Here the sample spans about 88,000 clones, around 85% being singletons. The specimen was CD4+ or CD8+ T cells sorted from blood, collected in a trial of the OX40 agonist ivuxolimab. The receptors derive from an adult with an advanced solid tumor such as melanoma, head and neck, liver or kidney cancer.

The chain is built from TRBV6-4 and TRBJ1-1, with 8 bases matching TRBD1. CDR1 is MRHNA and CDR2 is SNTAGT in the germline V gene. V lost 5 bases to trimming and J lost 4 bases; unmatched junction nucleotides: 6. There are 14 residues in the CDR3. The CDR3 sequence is CASSTRGPSTEAFF. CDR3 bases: TGTGCCAGCAGTACCAGGGGGCCGAGCACTGAAGCTTTCTTT.

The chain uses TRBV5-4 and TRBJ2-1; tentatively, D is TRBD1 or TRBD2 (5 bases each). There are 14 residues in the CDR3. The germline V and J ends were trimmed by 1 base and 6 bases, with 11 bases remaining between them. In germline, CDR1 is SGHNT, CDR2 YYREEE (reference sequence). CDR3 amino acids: CASSLRDGINEQFF. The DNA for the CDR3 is TGTGCCAGCAGCTTGCGGGACGGCATCAATGAGCAGTTCTTC.

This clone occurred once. The chain's CDR3 is CASSVTSGTSETQYF. CDR3 DNA: TGTGCCAGCAGCGTTACTAGCGGGACTTCCGAGACCCAGTACTTC. V gene TRBV7-2 combines with J gene TRBJ2-5; TRBD2 matches 10 bases. After removal of 5 bases from V and 5 bases from J, the junction contained 8 bases not matched to a gene. The length of the CDR3 is 15 residues. Germline CDR1 is SGHTA and CDR2 is FQGNSA.

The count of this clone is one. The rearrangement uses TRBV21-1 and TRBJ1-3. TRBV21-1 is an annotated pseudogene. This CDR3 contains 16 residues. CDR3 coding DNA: TGTGCCAGCAGCCCCCGGGACTGGAGCTCTGGAAACACCATATATTTT. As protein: CASSPRDWSSGNTIYF.

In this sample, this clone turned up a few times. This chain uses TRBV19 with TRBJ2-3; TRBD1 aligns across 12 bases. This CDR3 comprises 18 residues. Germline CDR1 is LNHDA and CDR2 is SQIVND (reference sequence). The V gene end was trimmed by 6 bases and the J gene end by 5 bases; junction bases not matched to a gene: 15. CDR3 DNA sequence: TGTGCCAGTAGCCGAGAGCACGGGGACAGGGGGCTGGAAGATACGCAGTATTTT. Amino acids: CASSREHGDRGLEDTQYF.

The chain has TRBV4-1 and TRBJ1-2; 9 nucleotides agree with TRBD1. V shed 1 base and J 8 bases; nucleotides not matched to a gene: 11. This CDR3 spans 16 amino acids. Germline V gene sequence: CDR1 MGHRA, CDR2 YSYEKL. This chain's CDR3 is CASSQAGQGGAGGYTF. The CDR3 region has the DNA TGCGCCAGCAGCCAAGCGGGACAGGGAGGTGCGGGGGGCTACACCTTC.

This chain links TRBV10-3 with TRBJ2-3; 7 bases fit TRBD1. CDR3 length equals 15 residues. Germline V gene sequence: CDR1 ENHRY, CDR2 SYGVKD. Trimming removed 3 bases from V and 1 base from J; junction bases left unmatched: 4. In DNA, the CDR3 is TGTGCCATCAGTGACCGGGACAGCCGCACAGATACGCAGTATTTT. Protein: CAISDRDSRTDTQYF.

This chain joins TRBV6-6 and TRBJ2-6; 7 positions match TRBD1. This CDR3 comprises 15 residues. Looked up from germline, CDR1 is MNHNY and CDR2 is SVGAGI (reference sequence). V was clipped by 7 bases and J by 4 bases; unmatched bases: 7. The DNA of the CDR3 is TGTGCCAGCACCCAGACAGGGTCCGGGGCCAACGTCCTGACTTTC. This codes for CASTQTGSGANVLTF.

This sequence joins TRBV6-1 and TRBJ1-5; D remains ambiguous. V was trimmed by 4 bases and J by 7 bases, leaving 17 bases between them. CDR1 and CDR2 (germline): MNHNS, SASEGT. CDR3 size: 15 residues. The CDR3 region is CASSVGGPWTQPQHF. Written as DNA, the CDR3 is TGTGCCAGCAGTGTAGGAGGTCCCTGGACCCAGCCCCAGCATTTT.

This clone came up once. The CDR3 loop reads CASTSTADSHEQYF. In DNA, the CDR3 is TGTGCCAGTACCTCGACCGCGGACAGCCACGAGCAGTACTTC. This chain links TRBV19 with TRBJ2-7; D may be TRBD1 (6 bases). Germline V CDR1 and CDR2: LNHDA, SQIVND (reference sequence). Trimming cost V 7 bases and J 5 bases, with 18 bases left between them. The CDR3 runs 14 residues.

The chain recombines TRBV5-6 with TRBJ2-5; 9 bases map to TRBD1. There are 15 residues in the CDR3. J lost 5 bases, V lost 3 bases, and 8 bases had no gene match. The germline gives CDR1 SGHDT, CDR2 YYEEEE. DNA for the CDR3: TGTGCCAGCAGCTGGACAGGGGTCAGCGGGGAGACCCAGTACTTC. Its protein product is CASSWTGVSGETQYF. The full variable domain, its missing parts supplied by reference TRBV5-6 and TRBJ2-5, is DAGVTQSPTHLIKTRGQQVTLRCSPKSGHDTVSWYQQALGQGPQFIFQYYEEEERQRGNFPDRFSGHQFPNYSSELNVNALLLGDSALYLCASSWTGVSGETQYFGPGTRLLVL.

CDR3 bases: TGTGCCAGTAGTGAGGGACAACCTAGGGCCCAGTACTTC. Amino acids: CASSEGQPRAQYF. This rearrangement joins TRBV19 to TRBJ2-5; D is perhaps TRBD1 (6 bases). Per the germline V gene, CDR1 is LNHDA and CDR2 is SQIVND (reference sequence). Trimming took 5 bases from V and 9 from J, leaving 16 bases between them. CDR3 size: 13 residues. Full variable domain (rest looked up from reference TRBV19 and TRBJ2-5): DGGITQSPKYLFRKEGQNVTLSCEQNLNHDAMYWYRQDPGQGLRLIYYSQIVNDFQKGDIAEGYSVSREKKESFPLTVTSAQKNPTAFYLCASSEGQPRAQYFGPGTRLLVL.

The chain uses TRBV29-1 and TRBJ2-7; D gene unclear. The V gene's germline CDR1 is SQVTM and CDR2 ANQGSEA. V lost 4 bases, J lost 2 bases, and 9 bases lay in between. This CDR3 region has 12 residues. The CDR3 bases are TGCAGCGTTGTATACAGAACCTACGAGCAGTACTTC. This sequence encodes CSVVYRTYEQYF.

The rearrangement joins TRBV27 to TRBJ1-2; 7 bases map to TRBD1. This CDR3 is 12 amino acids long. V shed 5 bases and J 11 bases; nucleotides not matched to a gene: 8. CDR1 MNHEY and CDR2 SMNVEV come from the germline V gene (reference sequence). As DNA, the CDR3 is TGTGCCAGCAGTGACATCCAGGGGGGTTACACCTTC. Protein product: CASSDIQGGYTF.

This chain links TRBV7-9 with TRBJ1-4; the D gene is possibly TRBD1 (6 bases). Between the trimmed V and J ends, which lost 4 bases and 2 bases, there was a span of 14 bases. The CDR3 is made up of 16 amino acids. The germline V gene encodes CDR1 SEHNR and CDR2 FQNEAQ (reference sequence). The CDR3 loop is CASSSQQGSTNEKLFF. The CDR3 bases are TGTGCCAGCAGCTCGCAACAGGGATCCACTAATGAAAAACTGTTTTTT.

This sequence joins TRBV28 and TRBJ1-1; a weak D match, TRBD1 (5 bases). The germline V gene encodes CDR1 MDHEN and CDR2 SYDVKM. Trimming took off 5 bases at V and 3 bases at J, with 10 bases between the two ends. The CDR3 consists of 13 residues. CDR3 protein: CASSTGGDTEAFF. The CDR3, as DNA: TGTGCCAGCAGTACTGGGGGTGACACTGAAGCTTTCTTT.

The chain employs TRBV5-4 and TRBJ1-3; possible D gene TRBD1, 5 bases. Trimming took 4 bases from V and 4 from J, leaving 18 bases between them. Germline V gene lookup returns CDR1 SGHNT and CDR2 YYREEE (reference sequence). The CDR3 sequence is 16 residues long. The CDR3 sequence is CASSRGLGIGGNTIYF. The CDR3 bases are TGTGCCAGCAGCCGGGGGTTGGGGATCGGAGGAAACACCATATATTTT.